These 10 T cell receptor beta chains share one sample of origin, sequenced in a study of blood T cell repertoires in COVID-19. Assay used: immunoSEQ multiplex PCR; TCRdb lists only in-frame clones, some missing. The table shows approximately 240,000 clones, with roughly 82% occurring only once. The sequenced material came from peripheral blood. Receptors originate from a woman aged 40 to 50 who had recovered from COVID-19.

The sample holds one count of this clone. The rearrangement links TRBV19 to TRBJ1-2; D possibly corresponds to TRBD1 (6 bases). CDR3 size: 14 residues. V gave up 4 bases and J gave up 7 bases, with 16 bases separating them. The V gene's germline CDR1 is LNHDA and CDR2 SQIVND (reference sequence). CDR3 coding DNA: TGTGCCAGTAGTACTGGCCACAGGGACACTGGCTACACCTTC. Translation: CASSTGHRDTGYTF.

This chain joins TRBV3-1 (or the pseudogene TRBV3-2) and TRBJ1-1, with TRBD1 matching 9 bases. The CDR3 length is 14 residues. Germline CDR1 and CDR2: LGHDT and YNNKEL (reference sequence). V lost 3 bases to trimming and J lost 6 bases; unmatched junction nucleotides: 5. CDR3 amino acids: CASSQLQGASEAFF. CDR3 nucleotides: TGTGCCAGCAGCCAGTTACAGGGGGCATCTGAAGCTTTCTTT.

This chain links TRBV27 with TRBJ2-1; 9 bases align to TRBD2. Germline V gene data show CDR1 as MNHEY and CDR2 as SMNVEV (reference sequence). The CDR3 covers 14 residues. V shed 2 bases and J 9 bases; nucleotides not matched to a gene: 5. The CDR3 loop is CASSLGGGAFEQFF. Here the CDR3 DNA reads TGTGCCAGCAGTTTAGGCGGGGGGGCCTTTGAGCAGTTCTTC.

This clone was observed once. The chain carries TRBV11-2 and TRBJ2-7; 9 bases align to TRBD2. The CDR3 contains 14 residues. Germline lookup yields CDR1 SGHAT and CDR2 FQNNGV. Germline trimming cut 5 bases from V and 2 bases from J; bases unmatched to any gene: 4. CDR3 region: CASSPLAGAYEQYF. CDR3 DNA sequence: TGTGCCAGCAGCCCCTTAGCGGGGGCCTACGAGCAGTACTTC. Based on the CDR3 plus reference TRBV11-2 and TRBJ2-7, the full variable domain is EAGVAQSPRYKIIEKRQSVAFWCNPISGHATLYWYQQILGQGPKLLIQFQNNGVVDDSQLPKDRFSAERLKGVDSTLKIQPAKLEDSAVYLCASSPLAGAYEQYFGPGTRLTVT.

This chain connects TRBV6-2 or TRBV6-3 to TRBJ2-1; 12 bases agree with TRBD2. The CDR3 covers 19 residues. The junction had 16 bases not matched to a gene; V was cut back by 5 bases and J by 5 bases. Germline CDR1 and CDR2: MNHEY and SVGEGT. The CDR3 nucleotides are TGTGCCAGCAGTCTAGGATCCCTAGCGGGGGGGCCTCTCCACAATGAGCAGTTCTTC. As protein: CASSLGSLAGGPLHNEQFF.

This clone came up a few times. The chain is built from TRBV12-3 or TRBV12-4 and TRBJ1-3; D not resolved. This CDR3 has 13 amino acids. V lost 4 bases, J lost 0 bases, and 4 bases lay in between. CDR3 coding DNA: TGTGCCAGCAGTTATAGCTCTGGAAACACCATATATTTT. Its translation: CASSYSSGNTIYF.

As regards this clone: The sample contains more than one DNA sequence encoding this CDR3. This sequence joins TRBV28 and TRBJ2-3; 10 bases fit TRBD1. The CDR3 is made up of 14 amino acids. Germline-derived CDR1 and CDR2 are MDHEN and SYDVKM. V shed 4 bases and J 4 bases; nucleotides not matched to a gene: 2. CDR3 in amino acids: CASSSGTGADTQYF. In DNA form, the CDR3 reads TGTGCCAGCAGTTCGGGGACAGGGGCAGATACGCAGTATTTT. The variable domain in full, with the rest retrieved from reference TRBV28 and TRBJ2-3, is DVKVTQSSRYLVKRTGEKVFLECVQDMDHENMFWYRQDPGLGLRLIYFSYDVKMKEKGDIPEGYSVSREKKERFSLILESASTNQTSMYLCASSSGTGADTQYFGPGTRLTVL.

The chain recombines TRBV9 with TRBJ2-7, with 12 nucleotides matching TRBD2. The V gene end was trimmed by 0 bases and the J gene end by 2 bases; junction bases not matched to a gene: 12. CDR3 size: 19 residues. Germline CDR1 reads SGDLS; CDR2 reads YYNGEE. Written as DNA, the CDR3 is TGTGCCAGCAGCGTAGGCCTAGCGGGGGGGTACGATCCCGCCTACGAGCAGTACTTC. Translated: CASSVGLAGGYDPAYEQYF.

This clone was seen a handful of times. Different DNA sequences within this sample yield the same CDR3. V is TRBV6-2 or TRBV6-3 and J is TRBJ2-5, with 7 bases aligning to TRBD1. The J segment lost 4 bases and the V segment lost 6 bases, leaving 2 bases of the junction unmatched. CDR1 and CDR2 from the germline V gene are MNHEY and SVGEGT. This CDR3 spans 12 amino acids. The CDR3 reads CASSHRGETQYF. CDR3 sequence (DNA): TGTGCCAGCAGCCACAGGGGAGAGACCCAGTACTTC.

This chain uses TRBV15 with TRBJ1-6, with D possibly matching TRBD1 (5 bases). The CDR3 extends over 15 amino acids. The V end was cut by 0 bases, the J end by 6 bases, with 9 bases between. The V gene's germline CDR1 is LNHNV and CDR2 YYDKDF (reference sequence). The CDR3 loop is CATSREDRLNSPLHF. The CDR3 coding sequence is TGTGCCACCAGCAGAGAAGACAGACTTAATTCACCCCTCCACTTT.